A few counts support the clone carrying this T cell receptor beta chain. The record originates from a study of blood T cell repertoires in COVID-19. At the level of the study: The United States, Italy and Spain were the sources of the acute and convalescent COVID-19 samples. PBMCs, B-cell-depleted T cells, or T cells provided the cDNA or gDNA that made up the material.

Germline CDR1 SGDLS, CDR2 YYNGEE. The trim removed 1 base at V and 8 bases at J, leaving 5 bases unmatched. The CDR3 is 14 residues long. Original processing methods: Cell counts per sample came from amplifying reference gene primers. Sequencing was performed with immunoSEQ multiplex PCR; in TCRdb, only in-frame clones are kept and a portion is missing. The D gene and trimming were derived from the DNA, and the V and J assignments and clone size from that table. Altogether about 68,000 clones are present, about 86% being singletons, with the ten largest covering over 4%. Sequencing was done on a sample of peripheral blood. The TCR sequence derives from a man aged 45-65 years with acute or convalescent COVID-19. The rearrangement links TRBV9 to TRBJ2-1; 8 bases align to TRBD2. This CDR3 is CASSVSGRVHEQFF. The CDR3 bases are TGTGCCAGCAGCGTATCCGGGAGGGTACATGAGCAGTTCTTC.